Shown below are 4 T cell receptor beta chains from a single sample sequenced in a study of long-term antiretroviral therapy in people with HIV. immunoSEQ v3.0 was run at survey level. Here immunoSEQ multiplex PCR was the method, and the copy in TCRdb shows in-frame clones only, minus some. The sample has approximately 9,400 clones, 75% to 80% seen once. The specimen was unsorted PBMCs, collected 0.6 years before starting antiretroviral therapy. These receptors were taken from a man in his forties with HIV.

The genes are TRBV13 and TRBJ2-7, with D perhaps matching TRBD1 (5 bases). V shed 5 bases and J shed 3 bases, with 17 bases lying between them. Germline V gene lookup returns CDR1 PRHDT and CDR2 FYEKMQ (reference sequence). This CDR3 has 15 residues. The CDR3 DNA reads TGTGCCAGCAGCCGTACAGACGGACATCTCTACGAGCAGTACTTC. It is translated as CASSRTDGHLYEQYF.

CDR3 DNA: TGTGCCAGCAGCCCCAGCGTAGGGGGAGGAGAGCAGTACTTC. Protein sequence: CASSPSVGGGEQYF. The chain recombines TRBV7-9 with TRBJ2-7; TRBD1 or TRBD2 may be the D gene (6 bases each). CDR3 length: 14 residues. Trimming removed 5 bases at V and 7 bases at J, with 18 bases between. Germline V CDR1 and CDR2: SEHNR, FQNEAQ (reference sequence).

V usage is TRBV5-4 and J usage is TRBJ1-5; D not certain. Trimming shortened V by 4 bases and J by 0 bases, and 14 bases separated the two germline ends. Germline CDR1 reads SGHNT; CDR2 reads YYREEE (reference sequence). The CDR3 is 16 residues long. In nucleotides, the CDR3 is TGTGCCAGCAGCGTAGGCGGTCGGGGTAGCAATCAGCCCCAGCATTTT. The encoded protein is CASSVGGRGSNQPQHF.

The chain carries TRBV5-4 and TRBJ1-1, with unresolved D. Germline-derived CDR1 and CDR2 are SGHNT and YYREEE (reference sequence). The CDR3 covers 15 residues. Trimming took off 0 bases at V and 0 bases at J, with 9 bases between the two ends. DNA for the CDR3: TGTGCCAGCAGCTTGGGTTCCCCTATGAACACTGAAGCTTTCTTT. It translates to CASSLGSPMNTEAFF.